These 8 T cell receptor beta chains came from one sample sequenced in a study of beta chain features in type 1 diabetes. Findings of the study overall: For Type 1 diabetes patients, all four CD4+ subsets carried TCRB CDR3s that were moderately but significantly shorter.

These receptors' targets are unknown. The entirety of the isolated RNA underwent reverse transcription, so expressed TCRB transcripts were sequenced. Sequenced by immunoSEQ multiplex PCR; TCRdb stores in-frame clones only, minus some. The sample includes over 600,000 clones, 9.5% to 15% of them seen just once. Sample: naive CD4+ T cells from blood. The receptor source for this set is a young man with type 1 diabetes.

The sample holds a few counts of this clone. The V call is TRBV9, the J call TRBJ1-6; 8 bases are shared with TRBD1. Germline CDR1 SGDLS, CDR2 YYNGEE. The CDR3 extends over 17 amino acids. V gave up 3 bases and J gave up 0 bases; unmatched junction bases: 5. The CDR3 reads CASSGGQGSSYNSPLHF. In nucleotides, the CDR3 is TGTGCCAGCAGCGGCGGACAGGGAAGCTCCTATAATTCACCCCTCCACTTT.

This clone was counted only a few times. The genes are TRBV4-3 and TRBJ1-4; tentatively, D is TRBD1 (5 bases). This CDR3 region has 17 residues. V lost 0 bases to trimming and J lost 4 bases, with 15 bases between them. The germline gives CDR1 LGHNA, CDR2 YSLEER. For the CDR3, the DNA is TGCGCCAGCAGCCAAGAAACCCCTACAGGAAATAATGAAAAACTGTTTTTT. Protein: CASSQETPTGNNEKLFF.

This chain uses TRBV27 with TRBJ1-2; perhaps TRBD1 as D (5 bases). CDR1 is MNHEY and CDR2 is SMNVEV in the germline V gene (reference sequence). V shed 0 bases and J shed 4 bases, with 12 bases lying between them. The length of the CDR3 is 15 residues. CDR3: CASSLSGRLGYGYTF. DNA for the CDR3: TGTGCCAGCAGTTTATCGGGACGGTTAGGCTATGGCTACACCTTC.

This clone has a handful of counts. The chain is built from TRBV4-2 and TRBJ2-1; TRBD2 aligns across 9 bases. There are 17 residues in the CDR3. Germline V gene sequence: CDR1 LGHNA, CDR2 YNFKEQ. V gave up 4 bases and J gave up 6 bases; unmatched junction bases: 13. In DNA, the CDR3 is TGTGCCAGCAGCCCCCGAGCCCCTAGCGGGGAAGGCAATGAGCAGTTCTTC. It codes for CASSPRAPSGEGNEQFF.

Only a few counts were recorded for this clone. The CDR3 loop reads CASSRDRGIAEQYF. CDR3 coding DNA: TGTGCCAGCAGTCGGGACAGGGGTATTGCCGAGCAGTACTTC. The J gene is TRBJ2-7, the V gene TRBV6-6; 10 bases align to TRBD1. Germline V gives CDR1 MNHNY, CDR2 SVGAGI (reference sequence). This CDR3 spans 14 amino acids. After removal of 5 bases from V and 6 bases from J, the junction contained 7 bases not matched to a gene.

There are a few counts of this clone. The CDR3 spells CASSSRDNSGNTIYF. Written as DNA, the CDR3 is TGTGCCAGCAGCTCGCGGGACAACTCTGGAAACACCATATATTTT. The V and J genes are TRBV7-9 and TRBJ1-3; maybe TRBD1 (6 bases). V lost 4 bases to trimming and J lost 0 bases, with 10 bases between them. The CDR3 consists of 15 residues. The V gene's germline CDR1 is SEHNR and CDR2 FQNEAQ (reference sequence).

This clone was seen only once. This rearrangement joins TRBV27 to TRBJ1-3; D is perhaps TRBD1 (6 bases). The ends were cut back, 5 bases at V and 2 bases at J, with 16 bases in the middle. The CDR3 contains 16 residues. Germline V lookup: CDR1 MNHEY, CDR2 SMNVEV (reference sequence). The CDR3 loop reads CASSHNRVPPGNTIYF. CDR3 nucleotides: TGTGCCAGCAGTCACAACAGGGTCCCTCCTGGAAACACCATATATTTT.

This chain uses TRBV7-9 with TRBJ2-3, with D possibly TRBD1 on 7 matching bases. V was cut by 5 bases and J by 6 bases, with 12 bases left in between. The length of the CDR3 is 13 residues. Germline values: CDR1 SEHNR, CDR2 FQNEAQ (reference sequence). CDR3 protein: CASSPQGGDTQYF. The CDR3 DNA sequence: TGTGCCAGCAGCCCTCAGGGGGGTGATACGCAGTATTTT.